The 14 T cell receptor beta chains below all came from one sample that was sequenced in a study of OX40 agonist ivuxolimab in advanced cancers. Profiled with immunoSEQ multiplex PCR; TCRdb holds only in-frame clones, not every one. The repertoire includes around 46,000 clones, around 89% of them detected once, and about an eighth sits in the top ten. Sequenced material: CD4+ or CD8+ T cells sorted from blood, taken in a trial of the OX40 agonist ivuxolimab. Receptors were obtained from an adult with an advanced solid tumor such as melanoma, head and neck, liver or kidney cancer.

This CDR3 is CASSLGDGLSYEQYF. As DNA, the CDR3 is TGTGCCAGCAGCTTGGGCGACGGCTTATCCTACGAGCAGTACTTC. The rearrangement joins TRBV7-3 to TRBJ2-7; D not resolved. Germline V gene sequence: CDR1 SGHTA, CDR2 FQGTGA. The CDR3 totals 15 residues. Trimming took 3 bases from V and 1 from J, leaving 13 bases between them.

This chain uses TRBV10-2 with TRBJ2-7; no clear D gene. The germline V and J ends were trimmed by 2 bases and 2 bases, with 10 bases remaining between them. The germline gives CDR1 WSHSY, CDR2 SAAADI. The CDR3 extends over 14 amino acids. CDR3 sequence reads: CASSEAAGTYEQYF. The DNA for the CDR3 is TGCGCCAGCAGTGAGGCCGCAGGTACCTACGAGCAGTACTTC.

V usage is TRBV6-5 and J usage is TRBJ2-7; a possible D gene is TRBD1 (6 bases). The CDR3 has 12 amino acids. Germline V gene sequence: CDR1 MNHEY, CDR2 SVGAGI. V was cut by 6 bases and J by 6 bases, with 12 bases left in between. CDR3 nucleotide sequence: TGTGCCAGCAGACTCAGGGGTGGCGAGCAGTACTTC. Translated: CASRLRGGEQYF.

The chain couples TRBV4-3 to TRBJ1-1; D unresolved. CDR1 and CDR2 (germline): LGHNA, YSLEER. The CDR3 is 16 amino acids. V was cut by 0 bases and J by 0 bases, with 11 bases left in between. The DNA of the CDR3 is TGCGCCAGCAGCCAAGATCTCTTAGTGATGAACACTGAAGCTTTCTTT. Encoded protein: CASSQDLLVMNTEAFF.

Worth noting for this clone: Within the sample, other DNA sequences also encode this same CDR3. The chain has TRBV27 and TRBJ2-7; D may be TRBD1 (6 bases). Germline CDR1 and CDR2: MNHEY and SMNVEV (reference sequence). The CDR3 loop spans 11 amino acids. V lost 5 bases to trimming and J lost 4 bases, with 6 bases between them. CDR3 residues: CASSRGYEQYF. The CDR3 coding sequence is TGTGCCAGCAGTAGGGGGTACGAGCAGTACTTC.

This clone was counted a single time. This rearrangement joins TRBV6-4 to TRBJ2-3; 10 nucleotides align to TRBD2. The length of the CDR3 is 17 residues. CDR1 and CDR2 from the germline V gene are MRHNA and SNTAGT. With V trimmed by 2 bases and J by 3 bases, 8 bases remained unmatched. CDR3 DNA sequence: TGTGCCAGCAGTGACCCTTCAGCGGGAGGGGTGACAGATACGCAGTATTTT. This sequence encodes CASSDPSAGGVTDTQYF.

This chain links TRBV7-9 with TRBJ2-5; weak D call: TRBD2 (5 bases). Germline CDR1 is SEHNR and CDR2 is FQNEAQ (reference sequence). This CDR3 has 12 amino acids. V shed 1 base and J shed 5 bases, with 5 bases lying between them. CDR3 DNA: TGTGCCAGCAGCTTAGAGCGGGAGACCCAGTACTTC. Protein sequence: CASSLERETQYF.

This chain connects TRBV4-1 to TRBJ1-5; 7 bases are shared with TRBD1. Germline loops: CDR1 MGHRA, CDR2 YSYEKL. This CDR3 is 16 amino acids long. Unmatched junction bases numbered 14, after V lost 5 bases and J lost 7 bases. The CDR3 DNA sequence: TGCGCCAGCAGCGCATCCGGGACAGATAAAGAACAGCCCCAGCATTTT. Encoded protein: CASSASGTDKEQPQHF.

The chain couples TRBV5-6 to TRBJ1-2; TRBD1 matches 8 bases. J was trimmed by 7 bases and V by 2 bases; bases with no gene match: 1. Per germline, CDR1 SGHDT and CDR2 YYEEEE. This CDR3 spans 12 amino acids. In nucleotides, the CDR3 is TGTGCCAGCAGCTTCGGGACAGGTGGCTACACCTTC. Translating it yields CASSFGTGGYTF. Using reference TRBV5-6 and TRBJ1-2 for the parts outside the CDR3, the full variable domain is DAGVTQSPTHLIKTRGQQVTLRCSPKSGHDTVSWYQQALGQGPQFIFQYYEEEERQRGNFPDRFSGHQFPNYSSELNVNALLLGDSALYLCASSFGTGGYTFGSGTRLTVV.

The rearrangement links TRBV28 to TRBJ1-1, with a weak D call TRBD1 (6 bases). Germline assignment: CDR1 MDHEN and CDR2 SYDVKM. V was clipped by 2 bases and J by 5 bases, with 18 bases between them. The CDR3 has 16 residues. The CDR3 loop reads CASSLGGAGAYTEAFF. CDR3 in DNA: TGTGCCAGCAGTTTAGGGGGGGCAGGAGCGTATACTGAAGCTTTCTTT.

The rearrangement joins TRBV11-2 to TRBJ2-1; D is unclear. CDR3 length: 12 amino acids. V lost 5 bases to trimming and J lost 5 bases, with 7 bases between them. Germline-derived CDR1 and CDR2 are SGHAT and FQNNGV. As DNA, the CDR3 is TGTGCCAGCAGCCCCACAGACAATGAGCAGTTCTTC. The encoded protein is CASSPTDNEQFF.

The chain employs TRBV7-9 and TRBJ2-3; D gene uncertain. Germline lookup yields CDR1 SEHNR and CDR2 FQNEAQ (reference sequence). The CDR3 contains 13 residues. V lost 4 bases to trimming and J lost 4 bases, with 9 bases between them. The CDR3 spells CASSSSYADTQYF. As DNA, the CDR3 is TGTGCCAGCAGCTCCAGTTACGCAGATACGCAGTATTTT. Together with reference TRBV7-9 and TRBJ2-3, the CDR3 gives the full variable domain: DTGVSQNPRHKITKRGQNVTFRCDPISEHNRLYWYRQTLGQGPEFLTYFQNEAQLEKSRLLSDRFSAERPKGSFSTLEIQRTEQGDSAMYLCASSSSYADTQYFGPGTRLTVL.

The rearrangement joins TRBV7-9 to TRBJ2-7; TRBD2 matches at 7 bases. V lost 2 bases to trimming and J lost 2 bases; unmatched junction nucleotides: 6. The V gene's germline CDR1 is SEHNR and CDR2 FQNEAQ (reference sequence). This CDR3 comprises 15 residues. This CDR3 is CASSLTAGVAYEQYF. CDR3 nucleotides: TGTGCCAGCAGCTTAACGGCGGGAGTAGCCTACGAGCAGTACTTC.

This clone is labeled as medium-sized (0.01 to 0.1%). The gene calls are TRBV9 and TRBJ1-2, with D hard to call. Germline V lookup: CDR1 SGDLS, CDR2 YYNGEE. CDR3 length: 15 amino acids. Trimming shortened V by 0 bases and J by 7 bases, and 16 bases separated the two germline ends. CDR3 coding DNA: TGTGCCAGCAGCGTAGTCCCGGTCCGTCGTGGTGGCTACACCTTC. It specifies CASSVVPVRRGGYTF.